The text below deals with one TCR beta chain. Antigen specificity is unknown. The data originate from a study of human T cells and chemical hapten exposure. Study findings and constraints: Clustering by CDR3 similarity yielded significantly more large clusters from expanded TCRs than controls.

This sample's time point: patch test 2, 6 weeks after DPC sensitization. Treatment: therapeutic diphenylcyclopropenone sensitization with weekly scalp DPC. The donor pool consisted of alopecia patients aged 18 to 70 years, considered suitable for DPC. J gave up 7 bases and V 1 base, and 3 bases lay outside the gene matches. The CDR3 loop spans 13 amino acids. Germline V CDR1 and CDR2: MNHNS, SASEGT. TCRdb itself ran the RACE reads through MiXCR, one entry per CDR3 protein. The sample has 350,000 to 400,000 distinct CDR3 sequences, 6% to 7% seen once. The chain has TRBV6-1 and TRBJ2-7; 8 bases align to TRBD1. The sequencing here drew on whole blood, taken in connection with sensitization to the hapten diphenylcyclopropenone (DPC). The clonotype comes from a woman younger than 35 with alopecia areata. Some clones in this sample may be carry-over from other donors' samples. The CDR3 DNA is TGTGCCAGCAGTGAAGGGACAGGGAGGGAGCAGTACTTC. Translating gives CASSEGTGREQYF.